This record looks at one T cell receptor beta chain sequence and its context. Its antigen remains unidentified. PCR amplification relied on 60 Vbeta primers (plus 13 Jbeta primers). Methods used by the authors: In a later analysis, around 11 million of approximately 86 million unique beta chains occurred in at least two donors. Profiled with immunoSEQ multiplex PCR; TCRdb holds only in-frame clones, not every one. Clone size and V and J calls were adopted from that table, with D and trimming inferred from the DNA. Of some 160,000 clones in the sample, 80% to 90% were seen once. The sample originates from a study of cytomegalovirus exposure and HLA in healthy donors. The overall study: As released early, the data held 80 million to 90 million unique TCRs from HLA-typed donors. Study-wide results and caveats: Under in vitro conditions, three CMV-associated chains were confirmed as specific for CMV antigens.

Trimming at V came to 3 bases and at J to 2 bases, leaving 6 bases not matched to a gene. There are 17 residues in the CDR3. Germline V CDR1 and CDR2: SGHTA, FQGNSA. What was sequenced was PBMCs. The rearrangement joins TRBV7-2 to TRBJ2-1; 11 positions agree with TRBD2. The source is a young man in good health and CMV-seropositive. For the CDR3, the DNA is TGTGCCAGCAGCTTCCCCCTAGCGGGAGGCGCCTACAATGAGCAGTTCTTC. The encoded protein is CASSFPLAGGAYNEQFF.